These T cell receptor beta chains were read from a single sample in a study of PD-1 blockade in classical Hodgkin lymphoma. Clones were sequenced by immunoSEQ multiplex PCR, and TCRdb holds only the in-frame ones, with some missing. This table holds 30,000 to 45,000 clones, around 87% found once. This specimen consisted of peripheral blood mononuclear cells (PBMCs), obtained at baseline. The origin of the receptors is a human donor with classical Hodgkin lymphoma. The CDR3 runs from the conserved cysteine through the conserved F or W. D genes are given only for firm matches. Not every row has a clone size; where given, it reads once, few, many or a size class.

abundance,j_gene,len,v_gene,d_gene,CDR3aa,CDR3nt
-,TRBJ2-2,18,TRBV4-2,TRBD2,CASSQPLRLAENTGELFF,TGTGCCAGCAGCCAACCCCTGAGACTAGCGGAAAACACCGGGGAGCTGTTTTTT
-,TRBJ2-1,15,TRBV5-1,-,CASSTGRGAYNEQFF,TGCGCCAGCAGCACTGGCAGGGGCGCCTACAATGAGCAGTTCTTC
-,TRBJ2-7,14,TRBV19,-,CASSIGLHFYEQYF,TGTGCCAGTAGTATAGGTTTACACTTCTACGAGCAGTACTTC
once,TRBJ2-3,13,TRBV18,-,CASSPGSTDTQYF,TGTGCCAGCTCACCAGGGAGCACAGATACGCAGTATTTT
-,TRBJ2-1,12,TRBV18,-,CASSTGDNEQFF,TGTGCCAGCTCGACTGGGGACAATGAGCAGTTCTTC
-,TRBJ2-1,15,TRBV7-8,TRBD2,CASRPTLAGYNEQFF,TGTGCCAGCAGACCTACACTAGCGGGGTACAATGAGCAGTTCTTC
-,TRBJ2-2,13,TRBV5-4,-,CASSFRLVGELFF,TGTGCCAGCAGCTTCCGACTCGTCGGGGAGCTGTTTTTT
-,TRBJ2-3,20,TRBV12-5,TRBD1,CASGLVRYRGQNLGTDTQYF,TGTGCTAGTGGTTTGGTAAGATATAGGGGACAGAATTTAGGAACAGATACGCAGTATTTT
-,TRBJ2-5,11,TRBV5-6,TRBD1,CASSLAGTVDF,TGTGCCAGCAGCTTGGCCGGGACAGTAGACTTC
-,TRBJ2-5,13,TRBV7-3,-,CASREGAGETQYF,TGTGCCAGCAGGGAGGGGGCTGGGGAGACCCAGTACTTC
-,TRBJ2-7,12,TRBV6-6,TRBD2,CASRGGSYEQYF,TGTGCCAGCAGGGGGGGGTCCTACGAGCAGTACTTC
-,TRBJ2-3,13,TRBV5-1,-,CASSSGGVDTQYF,TGCGCCAGCAGCTCTGGCGGTGTAGATACGCAGTATTTT
-,TRBJ2-7,15,TRBV28,TRBD2,CASTPWTSGGYEQYF,TGTGCCAGCACCCCTTGGACTAGCGGGGGGTACGAGCAGTACTTC
-,TRBJ2-7,15,TRBV12-5,TRBD1,CASGPMDRGQREQYF,TGTGCTAGTGGTCCGATGGACAGGGGGCAGCGCGAGCAGTACTTC
-,TRBJ1-5,15,TRBV2,-,CASSPRGHPNQPQHF,TGTGCCAGCAGCCCGCGTGGACACCCCAATCAGCCCCAGCATTTT
-,TRBJ1-1,14,TRBV6-5,-,CASRYTAVNTEAFF,TGTGCCAGCAGGTATACAGCGGTGAACACTGAAGCTTTCTTT
few,TRBJ1-2,13,TRBV11-2,-,CASRTVGNYGYTF,TGTGCCAGCAGAACCGTCGGTAACTATGGCTACACCTTC
-,TRBJ2-7,17,TRBV28,-,CASSFSRGGAWSYEQYF,TGTGCCAGCAGTTTTTCCCGAGGGGGGGCCTGGAGCTACGAGCAGTACTTC
-,TRBJ2-5,14,TRBV30,-,CAWRETGGGETQYF,TGTGCCTGGAGGGAGACAGGTGGGGGGGAGACCCAGTACTTC
once,TRBJ1-5,13,TRBV7-2,-,CASSLYRNQPQHF,TGTGCCAGCAGCTTGTACAGGAACCAGCCCCAGCATTTT
-,TRBJ1-4,16,TRBV7-2,TRBD1,CASSLVGTGGGEKLFF,TGTGCCAGCAGCTTAGTAGGAACAGGGGGAGGTGAAAAACTGTTTTTT
-,TRBJ1-2,14,TRBV4-2,-,CASSQELGSDGYTF,TGTGCCAGCAGCCAAGAACTTGGATCGGATGGCTACACCTTC
-,TRBJ2-1,15,TRBV25-1,-,CASSDGKRPYNEQFF,TGTGCCAGCAGTGATGGAAAAAGACCCTACAATGAGCAGTTCTTC
-,TRBJ2-7,14,TRBV6-1,-,CASSPGAPSYEQYF,TGTGCCAGCAGTCCGGGGGCCCCCTCCTACGAGCAGTACTTC
-,TRBJ2-5,15,TRBV28,TRBD2,CASSFPSGRPETQYF,TGTGCCAGCAGTTTCCCTAGCGGGAGGCCAGAGACCCAGTACTTC
-,TRBJ2-3,13,TRBV6-1,-,CASRDTSTDTQYF,TGTGCCAGCAGGGACACTAGCACAGATACGCAGTATTTT
-,TRBJ2-7,15,TRBV10-3,-,CAISLAGGNSYEQYF,TGTGCCATCAGTCTGGCCGGGGGAAACTCCTACGAGCAGTACTTC
-,TRBJ2-1,16,TRBV5-1,TRBD2,CASRGDLIAGAVEQFF,TGCGCCAGCAGGGGGGATTTAATAGCGGGAGCGGTTGAGCAGTTCTTC
-,TRBJ1-4,19,TRBV7-9,TRBD1,CASSLRRGRGRTTNEKLFF,TGTGCCAGCAGCTTAAGGCGCGGCAGGGGGCGGACAACTAATGAAAAACTGTTTTTT
-,TRBJ2-5,15,TRBV6-5,-,CASRQSAVYMETQYF,TGTGCCAGCAGGCAATCGGCCGTGTATATGGAGACCCAGTACTTC
-,TRBJ1-5,18,TRBV18,TRBD1,CASSRTGAGTESNQPQHF,TGTGCCAGCTCACGAACGGGGGCCGGGACAGAGAGCAATCAGCCCCAGCATTTT
-,TRBJ1-1,15,TRBV19,TRBD1,CASTKWDSMNTEAFF,TGTGCCAGTACCAAGTGGGACAGTATGAACACTGAAGCTTTCTTT
-,TRBJ1-2,19,TRBV10-3,-,CAISEPDVRTVSGIYGYTF,TGTGCCATCAGTGAGCCAGATGTCCGGACCGTCTCGGGGATCTATGGCTACACCTTC
-,TRBJ2-7,11,TRBV2,-,CASSVFYEQYF,TGTGCCAGCAGTGTTTTTTACGAGCAGTACTTC
-,TRBJ2-3,14,TRBV5-8,-,CASSVTAYTDTQYF,TGTGCCAGCAGCGTTACAGCCTACACAGATACGCAGTATTTT
once,TRBJ2-5,14,TRBV18,-,CASSPGTLQETQYF,TGTGCCAGCTCCCCCGGGACACTCCAAGAGACCCAGTACTTC
-,TRBJ2-3,17,TRBV27,-,CASSNRLGRGGPDTQYF,TGTGCCAGCAGTAACCGCTTGGGTAGGGGGGGACCAGATACGCAGTATTTT
-,TRBJ2-5,15,TRBV28,-,CASSFFPGSQETQYF,TGTGCCAGCAGTTTTTTCCCAGGCTCCCAAGAGACCCAGTACTTC
-,TRBJ2-1,14,TRBV2,-,CASSEAYKHAEQFF,TGTGCCAGCAGTGAAGCGTACAAACACGCTGAGCAGTTCTTC
-,TRBJ2-4,16,TRBV5-1,-,CASSFHGLVAKNIQYF,TGCGCCAGCAGCTTCCATGGTTTGGTAGCCAAAAACATTCAGTACTTC
-,TRBJ1-6,16,TRBV7-2,-,CASSLEQGPYNSPLHF,TGTGCCAGCAGCTTAGAACAGGGACCCTATAATTCACCCCTCCACTTT
-,TRBJ1-5,12,TRBV19,-,CASSILTQPQHF,TGTGCCAGTAGTATATTAACCCAGCCCCAGCATTTT
-,TRBJ2-1,15,TRBV11-2,TRBD1,CASSTGTGFYNEQFF,TGTGCCAGCAGCACGGGGACAGGGTTCTACAATGAGCAGTTCTTC
-,TRBJ2-7,12,TRBV9,TRBD1,CASSRTGSEQYF,TGTGCCAGTTCTCGGACAGGGAGCGAGCAGTACTTC
-,TRBJ1-3,15,TRBV15,-,CATSRVPSSGNTIYF,TGTGCCACCAGCAGAGTGCCCAGCTCTGGAAACACCATATATTTT
-,TRBJ1-2,15,TRBV6-6,-,CASSYSAVVSYGYTF,TGTGCCAGCAGTTACTCGGCCGTTGTGAGCTATGGCTACACCTTC
few,TRBJ1-1,13,TRBV9,-,CASNQEGNTEAFF,TGTGCCAGCAACCAGGAAGGGAACACTGAAGCTTTCTTT